Below, 26 T cell receptor beta chains from the same sample are listed, as sequenced in a study of CD8 T cells in Susac syndrome. An input of roughly 0.5 to 1 ug of RNA was subjected to reverse transcription using random hexamers. TCRdb itself ran the immunoSEQ multiplex PCR reads through MiXCR, one entry per CDR3 protein. This repertoire shows around 170,000 distinct CDR3 sequences, approximately 95% found once; its top ten account for about 0.15%. The sequencing sample was made of CD8+ T cells from PBMCs. The receptors were gathered from a human donor with Susac syndrome.

The gene calls are TRBV2 and TRBJ2-5; 14 positions agree with TRBD2. Germline V CDR1 and CDR2: SNHLY, FYNNEI. There are 15 residues in the CDR3. The V segment lost 6 bases and the J segment 5 bases; nucleotides outside the gene matches: 5. CDR3 protein: CASRGLAGGRETQYF. The CDR3 bases are TGTGCCAGCAGAGGACTAGCGGGAGGTCGGGAGACCCAGTACTTC.

This sequence joins TRBV9 and TRBJ2-2; D unclear. V was pared by 3 bases and J by 7 bases, with 10 bases between. The germline CDR1 and CDR2 sequences are SGDLS and YYNGEE. The length of the CDR3 is 13 residues. CDR3 coding DNA: TGTGCCAGCAGCGCCTCGGGCGGCGGGGAGCTGTTTTTT. Encoded protein: CASSASGGGELFF.

The chain employs TRBV7-3 and TRBJ2-2; 9 positions agree with TRBD1. CDR1 is SGHTA and CDR2 is FQGTGA in the germline V gene. The CDR3 is 16 residues long. J lost 1 base, V lost 6 bases, and 6 bases had no gene match. The CDR3 nucleotides read TGTGCCAGCAGTAGAGAGGGACAGGGGAACACCGGGGAGCTGTTTTTT. Its translation is CASSREGQGNTGELFF.

The sample holds one count of this clonotype. The chain is built from TRBV3-1 and TRBJ2-3; 9 positions agree with TRBD2. V shed 5 bases and J 2 bases; nucleotides not matched to a gene: 8. Germline loops: CDR1 LGHDT, CDR2 YNNKEL (reference sequence). The CDR3 is 16 amino acids. CDR3 DNA sequence: TGTGCCAGCAGCGAAGGCCTAGCGGGACCCACAGATACGCAGTATTTT. Protein sequence: CASSEGLAGPTDTQYF.

The V gene is TRBV13, the J gene TRBJ2-7; D is perhaps TRBD1 (6 bases). Trimming cost V 4 bases and J 3 bases, with 16 bases left between them. Germline V CDR1 and CDR2: PRHDT, FYEKMQ (reference sequence). CDR3 length equals 15 residues. In DNA, the CDR3 is TGTGCCAGCAGCTCCTACAGGGAGAACTACTACGAGCAGTACTTC. Amino acids: CASSSYRENYYEQYF.

The chain links TRBV9 to TRBJ2-5; 14 bases align to TRBD2. The CDR3 covers 16 residues. The V and J ends lost 2 bases and 4 bases, in that order; junction bases with no gene match: 4. Germline V CDR1 and CDR2: SGDLS, YYNGEE. The CDR3 bases are TGTGCCAGCAGCGTGACTAGCGGGGGGGCAGTAGAGACCCAGTACTTC. This encodes CASSVTSGGAVETQYF.

The rearrangement joins TRBV28 to TRBJ2-5, with D perhaps matching TRBD2 (7 bases). V dropped 2 bases and J dropped 4 bases, with 14 bases sitting between them. The CDR3 loop spans 15 amino acids. Germline loops: CDR1 MDHEN, CDR2 SYDVKM. This CDR3 is CASSLKGEGPETQYF. CDR3 coding DNA: TGTGCCAGCAGTTTAAAGGGGGAGGGCCCAGAGACCCAGTACTTC.

The chain joins TRBV29-1 to TRBJ1-1; D remains ambiguous. Trimming stripped 3 bases from V and 6 bases from J, with 8 bases between. Germline CDR1 SQVTM, CDR2 ANQGSEA. There are 11 residues in the CDR3. The CDR3: CSVDEVPEAFF. DNA of the CDR3: TGCAGCGTTGACGAGGTACCTGAAGCTTTCTTT.

This clonotype was seen just once. The rearrangement joins TRBV9 to TRBJ1-1, with a tentative D call TRBD1 (5 bases). The germline CDR1 and CDR2 sequences are SGDLS and YYNGEE. This CDR3 is built from 16 residues. V shed 3 bases and J shed 5 bases, with 20 bases lying between them. CDR3 nucleotide sequence: TGTGCCAGCAGCGCCCAAATGGCAGGGCCGATGACTGAAGCTTTCTTT. This gives the protein CASSAQMAGPMTEAFF.

The chain is built from TRBV5-6 and TRBJ2-2; 8 nucleotides line up with TRBD1. After removal of 4 bases from V and 1 base from J, the junction contained 3 bases not matched to a gene. The CDR3 extends over 15 amino acids. Germline CDR1 is SGHDT and CDR2 is YYEEEE. The DNA for the CDR3 is TGTGCCAGCAGCCGGGACAGGAGGAACACCGGGGAGCTGTTTTTT. The encoded protein is CASSRDRRNTGELFF.

The chain carries TRBV3-1 and TRBJ1-2; D is unresolved. CDR1 and CDR2 (germline): LGHDT, YNNKEL (reference sequence). V lost 4 bases, J lost 8 bases, and 20 bases lay in between. CDR3 length: 15 residues. CDR3 DNA sequence: TGTGCCAGCAGCCCGACCCTGGATGCGGTACAGGGCTACACCTTC. Translation: CASSPTLDAVQGYTF.

The V and J genes are TRBV25-1 and TRBJ1-5, with no clear D. Germline V CDR1 and CDR2: MGHDK, SYGVNS. V lost 3 bases, J lost 7 bases, and 10 bases lay in between. CDR3 length equals 13 residues. The CDR3 sequence is CASSDSGLQPQHF. CDR3 DNA sequence: TGTGCCAGCAGTGATTCCGGGCTCCAGCCCCAGCATTTT.

The chain has TRBV15 and TRBJ1-1; a weak D match, TRBD1 (5 bases). The germline CDR1 and CDR2 sequences are LNHNV and YYDKDF (reference sequence). CDR3 size: 15 residues. V was trimmed by 5 bases and J by 10 bases, leaving 23 bases between them. The chain's CDR3 is CATSPRTYLGDGAFF. In nucleotides, the CDR3 is TGTGCCACCAGCCCCCGCACTTATTTAGGGGATGGAGCTTTCTTT.

The chain combines TRBV6-1 with TRBJ2-3, with D perhaps matching TRBD1 or TRBD2 (6 bases each). CDR1 is MNHNS and CDR2 is SASEGT in the germline V gene. V dropped 8 bases and J dropped 4 bases, with 13 bases sitting between them. This CDR3 is 13 amino acids long. CDR3 protein: CASVGGAADTQYF. The CDR3 DNA sequence: TGTGCCAGCGTCGGGGGCGCGGCAGATACGCAGTATTTT.

J is TRBJ2-2 and V is TRBV24-1; 8 bases fit TRBD2. V lost 7 bases to trimming and J lost 6 bases; unmatched junction nucleotides: 6. CDR1 and CDR2 from the germline V gene are KGHDR and SFDVKD. This CDR3 has 14 amino acids. In nucleotides, the CDR3 is TGTGCCACCAGGGATAGCGGGGTTGCCGGGGAGCTGTTTTTT. Its protein is CATRDSGVAGELFF.

The chain uses TRBV9 and TRBJ2-1, with TRBD2 matching over 10 bases. The CDR3 covers 16 residues. Germline-derived CDR1 and CDR2 are SGDLS and YYNGEE. With 4 bases clipped from V and 4 bases from J, the junction kept 8 bases outside the gene matches. The CDR3 region is CASSPLVAGGYNEQFF. Written as DNA, the CDR3 is TGTGCCAGCAGCCCCCTAGTAGCGGGGGGTTACAATGAGCAGTTCTTC.

The chain is built from TRBV28 and TRBJ2-2, with D unresolved. The CDR3 has 14 amino acids. CDR1 and CDR2 (germline): MDHEN, SYDVKM. V shed 5 bases and J shed 7 bases, with 14 bases lying between them. The CDR3 bases are TGTGCCAGCAGTCACGCGCTAGGCGGCGGGGAGCTGTTTTTT. Its translation: CASSHALGGGELFF. Supplemented by reference TRBV28 and TRBJ2-2, the full variable domain reads DVKVTQSSRYLVKRTGEKVFLECVQDMDHENMFWYRQDPGLGLRLIYFSYDVKMKEKGDIPEGYSVSREKKERFSLILESASTNQTSMYLCASSHALGGGELFFGEGSRLTVL.

The chain carries TRBV6-5 and TRBJ2-7; D ambiguous. Per the germline V gene, CDR1 is MNHEY and CDR2 is SVGAGI. The CDR3 spans 12 residues. Trimming pared 4 bases from V and 1 base from J, leaving 5 bases between. The CDR3 region has the DNA TGTGCCAGCAGTTTCGATTCCTACGAGCAGTACTTC. It encodes CASSFDSYEQYF.

The chain carries TRBV4-1 and TRBJ2-7, with D perhaps TRBD1 (5 bases). Germline V lookup: CDR1 MGHRA, CDR2 YSYEKL. The CDR3 sequence is 15 residues long. Trimming cost V 0 bases and J 5 bases, with 14 bases left between them. The CDR3 loop reads CASSQDQGSPNEQYF. CDR3 DNA sequence: TGCGCCAGCAGCCAAGATCAGGGTAGTCCCAACGAGCAGTACTTC.

This chain connects TRBV28 to TRBJ2-7, with D possibly TRBD1 on 6 matching bases. V lost 6 bases, J lost 0 bases, and 12 bases lay in between. The CDR3 has 14 residues. The germline CDR1 and CDR2 sequences are MDHEN and SYDVKM. This CDR3 is CASRQPGDSYEQYF. CDR3 nucleotides: TGTGCCAGCAGACAACCAGGGGACTCCTACGAGCAGTACTTC.

The genes are TRBV3-1 and TRBJ2-5; tentatively, D is TRBD1 (5 bases). Germline lookup yields CDR1 LGHDT and CDR2 YNNKEL (reference sequence). The CDR3 is 13 residues long. Trimming stripped 3 bases from V and 10 bases from J, with 15 bases between. The CDR3 sequence is CASSQDTQRNQYF. The DNA of the CDR3 is TGTGCCAGCAGCCAGGACACACAAAGGAACCAGTACTTC.

The chain couples TRBV4-1 to TRBJ1-2; 7 bases line up with TRBD1. Unmatched junction bases numbered 8, after V lost 0 bases and J lost 4 bases. This CDR3 region has 16 residues. CDR1 MGHRA and CDR2 YSYEKL come from the germline V gene. CDR3 sequence (DNA): TGCGCCAGCAGCCAAGAACAGGCGGGACAGATCTATGGCTACACCTTC. Amino acids: CASSQEQAGQIYGYTF.

The chain carries TRBV14 and TRBJ2-1; D not resolved. The V end was cut by 0 bases, the J end by 4 bases, with 4 bases between. This CDR3 spans 13 amino acids. The germline CDR1 and CDR2 sequences are SGHDN and FVKESK. As DNA, the CDR3 is TGTGCCAGCAGCCAAGAGGAATACAATGAGCAGTTCTTC. This codes for CASSQEEYNEQFF.

The rearrangement links TRBV7-9 to TRBJ1-2; 7 bases agree with TRBD1. CDR3 size: 15 residues. The germline CDR1 and CDR2 sequences are SEHNR and FQNEAQ (reference sequence). J lost 7 bases, V lost 5 bases, and 13 bases had no gene match. CDR3 in DNA: TGTGCCAGCAGCCCGCGGACAGGTGGGGCTAGTGGCTACACCTTC. It translates to CASSPRTGGASGYTF.

The gene calls are TRBV29-1 and TRBJ1-2; D is ambiguous. The CDR3 spans 16 residues. Germline CDR1 is SQVTM and CDR2 is ANQGSEA. Trimming took 2 bases from V and 3 from J, leaving 19 bases between them. DNA for the CDR3: TGCAGCGTTGAAAGTCCGAGGGATGGTAAGGACTATGGCTACACCTTC. Protein sequence: CSVESPRDGKDYGYTF.

The CDR3: CASSSGGGGALETQYF. The CDR3 nucleotides are TGTGCCAGCAGTTCCGGGGGCGGGGGGGCTTTAGAGACCCAGTACTTC. The chain has TRBV27 and TRBJ2-5; 9 bases match TRBD2. Germline CDR1 and CDR2: MNHEY and SMNVEV (reference sequence). V trimming: 4 bases; J trimming: 4 bases; junction bases outside the gene matches: 10. CDR3 size: 16 residues.